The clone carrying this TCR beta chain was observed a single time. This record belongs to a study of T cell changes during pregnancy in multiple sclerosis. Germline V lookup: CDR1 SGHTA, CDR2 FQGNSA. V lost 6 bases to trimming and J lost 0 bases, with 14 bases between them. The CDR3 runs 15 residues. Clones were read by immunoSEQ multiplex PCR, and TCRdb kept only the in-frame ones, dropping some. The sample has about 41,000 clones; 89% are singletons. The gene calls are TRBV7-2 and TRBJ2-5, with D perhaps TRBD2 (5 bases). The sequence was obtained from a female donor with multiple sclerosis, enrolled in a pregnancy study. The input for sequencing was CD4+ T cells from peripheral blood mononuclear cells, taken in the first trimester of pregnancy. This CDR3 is CASSHSGLDQETQYF. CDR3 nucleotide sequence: TGTGCCAGCAGTCATTCCGGACTGGACCAAGAGACCCAGTACTTC.